This T cell receptor (beta chain) is from a study of blood T cell repertoires in COVID-19. The participants were between about 18 and 95 years old and came from about two dozen US areas. Cohort 3 recovered donors had two negative PCRs, clearance, or symptom resolution. The method was immunoSEQ multiplex PCR; TCRdb's version includes in-frame clones alone and lacks a portion of them. The sample lists 200,000 to 300,000 clones; 65% to 90% were seen once. The CDR3 spans 17 residues. Germline CDR1 is KGHSH and CDR2 is LQKENI. V shed 0 bases, J shed 6 bases, and the junction held 6 bases outside the gene matches.

The specimen was PBMCs or T cells enriched from blood (not recorded which). The chain uses TRBV18 and TRBJ2-2; 11 bases map to TRBD2. The source is a man in his forties who had recovered from COVID-19. The CDR3 protein is CASSPPLLAGASGELFF. The CDR3 bases are TGTGCCAGCTCACCACCTTTACTAGCGGGAGCTTCCGGGGAGCTGTTTTTT.